The next 26 T cell receptor beta chains were all read from a single sample in a study of T-cell memory formation after mild COVID-19. Using its own MiXCR run on the 5' RACE reads, TCRdb lists one record per CDR3 protein. The profile shows some 43,000 distinct CDR3 sequences, roughly 6.1% of them singletons. The sequenced material came from PBMCs or a T cell subset sorted from them (not recorded which). Receptor source: an adult who had mild COVID-19 (a few samples of this study predate the infection). Cell type and time point are not known.

This clonotype was detected only a few times. V usage is TRBV7-8 and J usage is TRBJ1-1; 11 bases are a match to TRBD1. This CDR3 region has 17 residues. V was pared by 5 bases and J by 2 bases, with 10 bases of the junction left unmatched. CDR1 SGHVS and CDR2 FQNEAQ come from the germline V gene. Here the CDR3 DNA reads TGTGCCAGCAGCCGACCCCCCGGGACAGGGGGAAACACTGAAGCTTTCTTT. It translates to CASSRPPGTGGNTEAFF.

In its sample, this clonotype was seen many times. This chain joins TRBV29-1 and TRBJ2-1; no definite D call. Germline loops: CDR1 SQVTM, CDR2 ANQGSEA. Trimming shortened V by 4 bases and J by 5 bases, and 9 bases separated the two germline ends. The CDR3 is made up of 12 amino acids. CDR3 loop: CSVVRADNEQFF. The CDR3 DNA follows: TGCAGCGTTGTACGGGCAGACAATGAGCAGTTCTTC.

This clonotype showed up just a few times. This rearrangement joins TRBV7-2 to TRBJ2-4; TRBD1 agrees at 7 bases. The germline gives CDR1 SGHTA, CDR2 FQGNSA. V lost 2 bases to trimming and J lost 2 bases; unmatched junction nucleotides: 3. CDR3 length equals 15 residues. CDR3 nucleotide sequence: TGTGCCAGCAGCTTACCGACAGGGACCAAAAACATTCAGTACTTC. This codes for CASSLPTGTKNIQYF.

The chain is built from TRBV20-1 and TRBJ1-3; the D is unclear. This CDR3 region has 17 residues. The germline V gene has CDR1 DFQATT and CDR2 SNEGSKA (reference sequence). V dropped 1 base and J dropped 0 bases, with 16 bases sitting between them. This CDR3 is CSARGPAGGRSGNTIYF. CDR3 in DNA: TGCAGTGCTAGAGGCCCCGCAGGCGGCCGCTCTGGAAACACCATATATTTT.

CDR3 sequence: CSARSIRSANTGELFF. CDR3 bases: TGCAGTGCTAGAAGCATTAGGTCTGCGAACACCGGGGAGCTGTTTTTT. This chain links TRBV20-1 with TRBJ2-2; D call uncertain. The CDR3 loop spans 16 amino acids. The V end lost 2 bases, the J end lost 0 bases, and 13 bases lay between the germline ends. CDR1 is DFQATT and CDR2 is SNEGSKA in the germline V gene (reference sequence).

V and J are TRBV7-8 and TRBJ1-5; no clear D. This CDR3 has 13 amino acids. The germline V gene encodes CDR1 SGHVS and CDR2 FQNEAQ. Trimming stripped 1 base from V and 16 bases from J, with 17 bases between. CDR3 sequence: CASSLVDLTGAHF. The CDR3 nucleotides read TGTGCCAGCAGCTTAGTAGATCTCACTGGAGCACATTTT.

The V gene is TRBV4-2, the J gene TRBJ1-1; D is unclear. From germline, CDR1 is LGHNA and CDR2 YNFKEQ. This CDR3 comprises 14 residues. V dropped 3 bases and J dropped 5 bases, with 13 bases sitting between them. The CDR3 coding sequence is TGTGCCAGCAGCCACCCCGGAGGGCGAACTGAAGCTTTCTTT. It specifies CASSHPGGRTEAFF.

This clonotype is classed as medium-sized. The rearrangement uses TRBV5-1 and TRBJ2-3; D not resolved. CDR3 length: 15 residues. Germline V lookup: CDR1 SGHRS, CDR2 YFSETQ. The V and J ends lost 4 bases and 6 bases respectively, with 18 bases between them. In nucleotides, the CDR3 is TGCGCCAGCAGCCCGGGTGGGATCAAGGCGGATACGCAGTATTTT. Translation: CASSPGGIKADTQYF.

This clonotype was counted between two and nine times. The CDR3 sequence: CASSLLAGDSDTQYF. The CDR3 bases are TGTGCCAGCAGCTTACTAGCGGGAGACTCAGATACGCAGTATTTT. The chain combines TRBV5-4 with TRBJ2-3, with 11 bases aligning to TRBD2. The CDR3 sequence is 15 residues long. V dropped 2 bases and J dropped 4; count of bases not matched to a gene: 3. Germline-derived CDR1 and CDR2 are SGHNT and YYREEE (reference sequence). The full variable domain, rest sourced from reference TRBV5-4 and TRBJ2-3, is ETGVTQSPTHLIKTRGQQVTLRCSSQSGHNTVSWYQQALGQGPQFIFQYYREEENGRGNFPPRFSGLQFPNYSSELNVNALELDDSALYLCASSLLAGDSDTQYFGPGTRLTVL.

DNA of the CDR3: TGTGCCACCAGCTCCCACCCCACCGGGGAGCTGTTTTTT. It translates to CATSSHPTGELFF. The chain recombines TRBV15 with TRBJ2-2; D is ambiguous. This CDR3 contains 13 residues. The germline V gene has CDR1 LNHNV and CDR2 YYDKDF (reference sequence). V was shortened by 5 bases and J by 4 bases, with 8 bases between the two germline ends.

This clonotype was counted only a few times. This rearrangement joins TRBV10-2 to TRBJ1-2; TRBD1 agrees at 10 bases. With V trimmed by 10 bases and J by 4 bases, 6 bases remained unmatched. The CDR3 length is 13 residues. CDR1 is WSHSY, CDR2 SAAADI, per germline. The chain's CDR3 is CATPGQGFYGYTF. CDR3 nucleotide sequence: TGCGCCACCCCGGGACAGGGGTTCTATGGCTACACCTTC.

This clonotype was counted ten times or more. The rearrangement uses TRBV7-3 and TRBJ2-3, with D perhaps matching TRBD1 or TRBD2 (5 bases each). Germline CDR1 and CDR2: SGHTA and FQGTGA. This CDR3 is 14 amino acids long. Trimming removed 5 bases at V and 1 base at J, with 10 bases between. This chain's CDR3 is CASSLVGGTDTQYF. As DNA, the CDR3 is TGTGCCAGCAGCCTTGTGGGGGGCACAGATACGCAGTATTTT.

The chain employs TRBV20-1 and TRBJ2-3, with D perhaps being TRBD1 or TRBD2 (5 bases each). The CDR3 has 14 amino acids. The germline V gene has CDR1 DFQATT and CDR2 SNEGSKA (reference sequence). The germline V and J ends were trimmed by 4 bases and 0 bases, with 11 bases remaining between them. The CDR3 loop is CSATKGPSTDTQYF. The CDR3 DNA sequence: TGCAGTGCTACCAAGGGACCTAGCACAGATACGCAGTATTTT.

This clonotype was counted many times. V and J are TRBV6-6 and TRBJ2-7; D could derive from TRBD1 or TRBD2 (6 bases each). CDR1 and CDR2 (germline): MNHNY, SVGAGI (reference sequence). There are 14 residues in the CDR3. V lost 5 bases and J 3 bases, leaving 14 bases between the germline ends. Here the CDR3 DNA reads TGTGCCAGCAGTCCAGGGGCGGGAAACTACGAGCAGTACTTC. Translated, it gives CASSPGAGNYEQYF.

The table lists this clonotype with many counts. The genes are TRBV7-8 and TRBJ2-3; D call uncertain. Trimming stripped 1 base from V and 4 bases from J, with 3 bases between. The length of the CDR3 is 12 residues. The germline V gene has CDR1 SGHVS and CDR2 FQNEAQ. The CDR3 reads CASSLGADTQYF. The CDR3 DNA reads as TGTGCCAGCAGCTTAGGTGCAGATACGCAGTATTTT.

This clonotype appeared a few times. The CDR3 DNA reads as TGCAGCGTTGTTTTATCAGAGAACTATGGCTACACCTTC. As protein: CSVVLSENYGYTF. The rearrangement links TRBV29-1 to TRBJ1-2, with no clear D. CDR1 SQVTM and CDR2 ANQGSEA come from the germline V gene. The CDR3 extends over 13 amino acids. Trimming took 4 bases from V and 2 from J, leaving 11 bases between them.

This clonotype turned up a few times. The chain has TRBV3-1 and TRBJ1-3; D perhaps matches TRBD1 (5 bases). CDR3 length: 15 residues. Trimming removed 1 base from V and 0 bases from J, with 7 bases in between. Germline-derived CDR1 and CDR2 are LGHDT and YNNKEL (reference sequence). The CDR3 DNA reads TGTGCCAGCAGCCAAGGGGGCCTCTCTGGAAACACCATATATTTT. Its protein product is CASSQGGLSGNTIYF.

This clonotype was recorded many times. The rearrangement uses TRBV20-1 and TRBJ1-4; D is perhaps TRBD1 (5 bases). The V and J ends lost 5 bases and 6 bases respectively, with 28 bases between them. Germline lookup yields CDR1 DFQATT and CDR2 SNEGSKA (reference sequence). This CDR3 contains 18 residues. The CDR3 bases are TGCAGTGCTGCCCGGGGTCCGCAGGGACTAAGATGGGATGAAAAACTGTTTTTT. This encodes CSAARGPQGLRWDEKLFF.

This clonotype was picked up a small number of times. This sequence joins TRBV7-6 and TRBJ2-5, with 7 nucleotides matching TRBD1. CDR3 length: 15 amino acids. Germline loops: CDR1 SGHVS, CDR2 FNYEAQ. Trimming at V came to 1 base and at J to 5 bases, leaving 7 bases not matched to a gene. CDR3 amino acids: CASSLGTGRDETQYF. The CDR3 DNA is TGTGCCAGCAGCTTAGGGACAGGTCGCGACGAGACCCAGTACTTC.

At least ten counts were recorded for this clonotype. The V gene is TRBV23-1, the J gene TRBJ2-3; D perhaps matches TRBD2 (7 bases). TRBV23-1 is an ORF; its function is uncertain. Trimming took 7 bases from V and 0 from J, leaving 20 bases between them. This CDR3 comprises 17 residues. Written as DNA, the CDR3 is TGCGCCAGCACACGGGGGGCTAGCGGACCTAGCACAGATACGCAGTATTTT. Amino acids: CASTRGASGPSTDTQYF.

The chain recombines TRBV6-2 or TRBV6-3 with TRBJ2-7, with 7 positions matching TRBD1. Germline V lookup: CDR1 MNHEY, CDR2 SVGEGT. J was trimmed by 2 bases and V by 5 bases; bases with no gene match: 18. The CDR3 sequence is 18 residues long. CDR3 in amino acids: CASSRLTGSLTVTYEQYF. CDR3 nucleotides: TGTGCCAGCAGTCGCTTGACAGGGTCCCTCACAGTAACCTACGAGCAGTACTTC.

This clonotype occurred many times. The rearrangement joins TRBV3-1 to TRBJ2-2; D may be TRBD2 (6 bases). Germline V gene data show CDR1 as LGHDT and CDR2 as YNNKEL (reference sequence). V dropped 6 bases and J dropped 0 bases, with 8 bases sitting between them. CDR3 size: 14 residues. CDR3 in amino acids: CASSRLANTGELFF. DNA of the CDR3: TGTGCCAGCAGTCGACTAGCGAACACCGGGGAGCTGTTTTTT. The entire variable domain, with the rest obtained from reference TRBV3-1 and TRBJ2-2, is as follows: DTAVSQTPKYLVTQMGNDKSIKCEQNLGHDTMYWYKQDSKKFLKIMFSYNNKELIINETVPNRFSPKSPDKAHLNLHINSLELGDSAVYFCASSRLANTGELFFGEGSRLTVL.

J is TRBJ1-1 and V is TRBV7-2; 7 bases are a match to TRBD1. After removal of 7 bases from V and 0 bases from J, the junction contained 11 bases not matched to a gene. CDR3 length equals 16 residues. Germline assignment: CDR1 SGHTA and CDR2 FQGNSA. CDR3: CASTPGQSFMNTEAFF. Here the CDR3 DNA reads TGTGCCAGCACCCCGGGACAGTCATTTATGAACACTGAAGCTTTCTTT.

There are a few counts of this clonotype. This chain links TRBV19 with TRBJ2-5; D is uncertain. In germline, CDR1 is LNHDA, CDR2 SQIVND (reference sequence). This CDR3 has 11 amino acids. V lost 7 bases, J lost 9 bases, and 12 bases lay in between. CDR3 amino acids: CASTDYVAQYF. The CDR3 nucleotides are TGTGCCAGTACGGATTACGTGGCCCAGTACTTC.

In this sample, this clonotype turned up a few times. The gene calls are TRBV9 and TRBJ1-1; possible D gene TRBD1, 6 bases. Germline V gene data show CDR1 as SGDLS and CDR2 as YYNGEE. The CDR3 is 15 residues long. V was clipped by 0 bases and J by 0 bases, with 9 bases between them. For the CDR3, the DNA is TGTGCCAGCAGCGTAGGAGGGGGAATGAACACTGAAGCTTTCTTT. As protein: CASSVGGGMNTEAFF.

In its sample, this clonotype was seen many times. This rearrangement joins TRBV12-3 or TRBV12-4 to TRBJ1-1; TRBD1 matches 10 bases. V trimming: 5 bases; J trimming: 1 base; junction bases outside the gene matches: 13. The CDR3 has 18 residues. CDR3 loop: CASSPGTGVFLRNTEAFF. In DNA, the CDR3 is TGTGCCAGCAGTCCGGGGACAGGGGTGTTTCTGAGGAACACTGAAGCTTTCTTT.